The entry below gives a single T cell receptor (beta chain) sequence along with its context. The target of this receptor is not known. The input lacks base qualities; no much larger clone sits a single base away. These data come from a study of T cell responses to AZD1222 COVID-19 vaccine (dated by TCRdb to the early 2020s). Looking at the study overall: TCR sequencing covered approximately 230 trial participants: 200 to 220 given two doses of AZD1222 and around 25 given two doses of MenACWY control vaccine. Enrollment into the trials was organized by age into subgroups of 18-55, 56-69 and 70-plus years, and those subgroups contained roughly 150, 30 and 60 TCR-sequenced participants, respectively. What the study reported, not specific to this receptor: A significant rise in spike-specific TCR breadth and depth was observed after two AZD1222 doses relative to day 0 and relative to MenACWY recipients. Conclusions about previously exposed vaccinees were limited because only six AZD1222 recipients were SARS-CoV-2 seropositive at baseline. CD4 TCRs associated with the vaccine covered the entire spike protein, and the dominant responses were in regions 160-218 and 743-854. The 56-69-year group was small, and its depth increase did not reach significance, likely because of low power. Because no samples from the day 14 peak response were available, repertoires could be characterized only after the peak T cell response. Most participants were white British and females outnumbered males, and the authors suggested that clonal diversity may have been underestimated. Reportedly, almost half of the unique spike-specific TCRs recognized epitopes lying outside the regions that are mutated in the B.1.351 and B.1.1.7 variants.

The CDR3 regions of human TCRbeta chains were analyzed by immunosequencing. The original methods were these. TCRs in the repertoires were matched against a reference library of SARS-CoV-2-specific TCRs that had been generated with the MIRA antigen-specificity platform. Breadth was defined as the fraction of unique TCRs that were SARS-CoV-2-associated. Depth was defined as the fraction of total T cells that were SARS-CoV-2-associated. Using the MIRA data, each spike-specific TCR was mapped to the spike region that the TCR reacts to and placed in a CD4 or CD8 class. Log10-transformed breadth and depth values were compared by one-way ANOVA with Sidak's multiple comparisons tests. The source is immuneACCESS, and TCRdb retained only in-frame sequences with V and J called. Part of the clones is not carried over; for the studies checked, unresolved V genes explain less than half of this, and the remainder is unexplained. D and trimming come from the DNA, and the V and J calls and clone size come from that table. The sample has fewer than 120,000 clones on record, around 90% of them singletons. The top ten hold more than 2% of the sample.

This specimen's time point label, per the study, means: about 28 days (+/-7) after the second vaccine dose. AZD1222 recipients given second doses at about 4 weeks or at about 12 weeks were pooled, since spike-specific TCR depth and breadth were not found to differ between the two schedules. The vaccinee samples were drawn from two UK trials, COV001 and COV002, one of which was a single-blind randomized controlled phase 2/3 trial testing AZD1222 (ChAdOx1 nCoV-19) in healthy adults. Trial participant PBMC samples were collected at day 0 and day 28 after the second dose for TCRbeta chain sequencing. The CDR3 contains 15 residues, cysteine and phenylalanine counted. Only CDR3 DNA is held: 45 bases, read in frame from base 1. The V and J ends are trimmed by 4 bases and 4 bases, leaving 14 bases between them. From the germline V gene, CDR1 is SGHDT and CDR2 is YYEEEE.

The clonotype was recovered from an adult who received the AZD1222 COVID-19 vaccine. The specimen was peripheral blood, collected 28 days after the second AZD1222 dose. Recombination linked TRBV5-6 to TRBJ2-2; the D gene lacks a confident call. In nucleotides, the sequence is TGTGCCAGCAGCCCGGTCAGTCCCGGCACCGGGGAGCTGTTTTTT. This sequence encodes CASSPVSPGTGELFF. Where the CDR3 stops, the reference TRBV5-6 and TRBJ2-2 genes take over; the full variable domain is DAGVTQSPTHLIKTRGQQVTLRCSPKSGHDTVSWYQQALGQGPQFIFQYYEEEERQRGNFPDRFSGHQFPNYSSELNVNALLLGDSALYLCASSPVSPGTGELFFGEGSRLTVL.